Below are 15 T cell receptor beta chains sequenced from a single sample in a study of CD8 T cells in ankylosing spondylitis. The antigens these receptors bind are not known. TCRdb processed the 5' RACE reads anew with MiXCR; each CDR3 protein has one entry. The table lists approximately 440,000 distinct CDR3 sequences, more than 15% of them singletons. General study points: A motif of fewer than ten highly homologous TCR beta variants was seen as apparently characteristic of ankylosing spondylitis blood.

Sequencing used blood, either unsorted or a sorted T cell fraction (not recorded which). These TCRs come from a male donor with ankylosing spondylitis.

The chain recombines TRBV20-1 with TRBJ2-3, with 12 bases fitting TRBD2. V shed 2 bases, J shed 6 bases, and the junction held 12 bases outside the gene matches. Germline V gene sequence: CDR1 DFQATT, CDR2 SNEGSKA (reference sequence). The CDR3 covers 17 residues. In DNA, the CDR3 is TGCAGTGCTAGAAGACTAGCGGGAGCGGGTGTGGGGGATACGCAGTATTTT. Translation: CSARRLAGAGVGDTQYF.

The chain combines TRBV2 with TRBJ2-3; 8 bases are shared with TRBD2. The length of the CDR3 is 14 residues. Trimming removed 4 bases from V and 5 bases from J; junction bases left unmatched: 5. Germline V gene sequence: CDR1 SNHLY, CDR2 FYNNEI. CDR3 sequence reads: CASSGAGAQDTQYF. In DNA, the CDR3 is TGTGCCAGCAGTGGAGCGGGAGCACAAGATACGCAGTATTTT.

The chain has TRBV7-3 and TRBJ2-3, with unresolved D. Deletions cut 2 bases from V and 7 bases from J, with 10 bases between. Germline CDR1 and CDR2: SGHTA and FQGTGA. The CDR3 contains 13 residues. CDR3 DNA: TGTGCCAGCAGCTTAGGGCTCGAGAATACGCAGTATTTT. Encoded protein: CASSLGLENTQYF.

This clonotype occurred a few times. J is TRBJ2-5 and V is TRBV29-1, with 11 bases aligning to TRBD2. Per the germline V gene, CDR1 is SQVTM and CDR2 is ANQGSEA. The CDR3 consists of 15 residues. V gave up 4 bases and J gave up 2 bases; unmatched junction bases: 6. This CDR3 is CSVGAGTSGQETQYF. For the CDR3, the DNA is TGCAGCGTTGGGGCCGGGACTAGCGGACAAGAGACCCAGTACTTC.

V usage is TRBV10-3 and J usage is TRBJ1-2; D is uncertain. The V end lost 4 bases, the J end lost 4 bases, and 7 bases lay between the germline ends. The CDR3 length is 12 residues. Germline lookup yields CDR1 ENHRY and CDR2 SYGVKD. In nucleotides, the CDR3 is TGTGCCATCAGTGCAGAGGGCTATGGCTACACCTTC. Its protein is CAISAEGYGYTF.

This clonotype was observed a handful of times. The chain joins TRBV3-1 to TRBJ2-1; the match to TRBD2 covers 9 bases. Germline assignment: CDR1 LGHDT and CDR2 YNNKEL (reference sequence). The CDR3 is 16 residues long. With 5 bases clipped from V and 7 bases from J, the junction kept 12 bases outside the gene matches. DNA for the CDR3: TGTGCCAGCAGCTCAGGGGGGCTAGCGGGAATGAATGAGCAGTTCTTC. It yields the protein CASSSGGLAGMNEQFF.

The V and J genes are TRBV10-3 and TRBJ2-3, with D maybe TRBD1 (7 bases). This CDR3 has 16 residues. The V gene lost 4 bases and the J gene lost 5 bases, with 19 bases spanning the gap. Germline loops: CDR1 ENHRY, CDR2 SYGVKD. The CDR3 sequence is CAISGSGRGALDTQYF. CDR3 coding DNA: TGTGCCATCAGTGGGTCGGGCAGGGGGGCCCTAGATACGCAGTATTTT.

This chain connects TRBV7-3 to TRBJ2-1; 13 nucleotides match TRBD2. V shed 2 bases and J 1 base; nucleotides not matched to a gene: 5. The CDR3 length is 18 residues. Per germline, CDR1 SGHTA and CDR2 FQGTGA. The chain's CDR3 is CASSLRLAGGGSYNEQFF. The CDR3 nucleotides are TGTGCCAGCAGCTTACGACTAGCGGGAGGAGGGTCCTACAATGAGCAGTTCTTC.

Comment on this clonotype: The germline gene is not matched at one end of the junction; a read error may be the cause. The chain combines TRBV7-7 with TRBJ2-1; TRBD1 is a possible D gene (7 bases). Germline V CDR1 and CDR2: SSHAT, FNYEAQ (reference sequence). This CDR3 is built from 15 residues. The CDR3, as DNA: TGTGCTAGCAGCCCAGGGGGGATCTCCTACAATGAGCAGTTCTTC. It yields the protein CASSPGGISYNEQFF. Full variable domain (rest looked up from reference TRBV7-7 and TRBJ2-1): GAGVSQSPRYKVTKRGQDVTLRCDPISSHATLYWYQQALGQGPEFLTYFNYEAQPDKSGLPSDRFSAERPEGSISTLTIQRTEQRDSAMYRCASSPGGISYNEQFFGPGTRLTVL.

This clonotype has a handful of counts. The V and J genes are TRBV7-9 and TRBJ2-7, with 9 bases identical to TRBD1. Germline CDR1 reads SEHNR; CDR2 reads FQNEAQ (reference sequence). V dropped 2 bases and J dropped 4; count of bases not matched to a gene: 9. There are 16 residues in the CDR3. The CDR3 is CASSLRDSGQGYEQYF. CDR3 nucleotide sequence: TGTGCCAGCAGCTTAAGGGATTCGGGACAGGGTTACGAGCAGTACTTC.

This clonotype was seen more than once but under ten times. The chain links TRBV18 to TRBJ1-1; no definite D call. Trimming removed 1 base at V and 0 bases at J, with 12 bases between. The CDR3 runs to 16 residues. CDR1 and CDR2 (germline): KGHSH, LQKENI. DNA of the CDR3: TGTGCCAGCTCACCACGAAGAACAGACATGAACACTGAAGCTTTCTTT. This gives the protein CASSPRRTDMNTEAFF.

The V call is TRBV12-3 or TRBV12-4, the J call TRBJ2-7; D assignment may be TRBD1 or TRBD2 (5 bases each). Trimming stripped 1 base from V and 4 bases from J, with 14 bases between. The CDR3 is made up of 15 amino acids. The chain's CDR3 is CASSLGGTAGYEQYF. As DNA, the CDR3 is TGTGCCAGCAGTTTAGGTGGGACGGCGGGTTACGAGCAGTACTTC.

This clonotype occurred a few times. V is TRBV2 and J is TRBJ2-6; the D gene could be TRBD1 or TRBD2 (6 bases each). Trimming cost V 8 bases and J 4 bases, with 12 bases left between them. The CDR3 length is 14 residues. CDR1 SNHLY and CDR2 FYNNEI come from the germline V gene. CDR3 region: CASSRGVGANVLTF. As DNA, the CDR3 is TGTGCCAGCTCGAGGGGGGTAGGGGCCAACGTCCTGACTTTC.

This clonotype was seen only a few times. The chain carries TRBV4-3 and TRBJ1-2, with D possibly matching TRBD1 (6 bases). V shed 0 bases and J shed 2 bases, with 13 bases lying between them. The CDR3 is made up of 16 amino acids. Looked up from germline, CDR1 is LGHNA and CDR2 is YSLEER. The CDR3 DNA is TGCGCCAGCAGCCAAGATTTTTACCAGGGGAACTATGGCTACACCTTC. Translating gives CASSQDFYQGNYGYTF.

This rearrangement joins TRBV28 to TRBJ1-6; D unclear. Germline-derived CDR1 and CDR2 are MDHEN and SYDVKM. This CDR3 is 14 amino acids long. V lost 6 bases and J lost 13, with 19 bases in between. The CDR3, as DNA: TGTGCCAGCAGCTCGCCAACCCCGATTGGGCCCCTCCACTTT. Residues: CASSSPTPIGPLHF.